This TCR beta chain appears in the sequencing data of a study of tumor-infiltrating lymphocytes in localized non-small cell lung cancer. The J segment lost 1 base and the V segment lost 5 bases, leaving 12 bases of the junction unmatched. This CDR3 comprises 18 residues. Per the germline V gene, CDR1 is LGHNA and CDR2 is YNFKEQ. Points from the study as a whole: Different pieces of the same tissue were used for each assay.

Assay used: immunoSEQ multiplex PCR; TCRdb lists only in-frame clones, some missing. The sample carries more than 10,000 clones, 79% recorded once. As to this clone: Its antigen is not identified.

This rearrangement joins TRBV4-2 to TRBJ1-5; TRBD1 agrees at 9 bases. Sample: lung tumor tissue. This sequence originates from a human donor with non-small cell lung cancer. The CDR3 reads CASSLALGQGRSNQPQHF. CDR3 nucleotide sequence: TGTGCCAGCAGCTTAGCGTTGGGACAGGGTCGAAGCAATCAGCCCCAGCATTTT.